One sample yielded the 4 T cell receptor beta chains listed below, sequenced in a study of T cells after posttransplantation cyclophosphamide. Sequenced by immunoSEQ multiplex PCR; TCRdb stores in-frame clones only, minus some. The data contain roughly 20,000 clones, 87% of them singletons. Cyclophosphamide on days +3 and +4 followed busulfan-fludarabine conditioning and a marrow graft. Here the sequenced sample was PBMCs, taken after allogeneic stem cell transplant with posttransplant cyclophosphamide. The receptors shown here come from a female patient in her forties who received an allogeneic stem cell transplant from a related donor, was CMV-positive, and had no GVHD. Part of the T cells may come from the graft donor.

The chain couples TRBV28 to TRBJ1-1, with TRBD1 matching 7 bases. V gave up 3 bases and J gave up 5 bases; unmatched junction bases: 3. CDR1 and CDR2 from the germline V gene are MDHEN and SYDVKM. The CDR3 covers 13 residues. The DNA for the CDR3 is TGTGCCAGCAGTTTCGCAGGGGGGACTGAAGCTTTCTTT. It encodes CASSFAGGTEAFF. The whole variable domain, filled in from reference TRBV28 and TRBJ1-1, reads DVKVTQSSRYLVKRTGEKVFLECVQDMDHENMFWYRQDPGLGLRLIYFSYDVKMKEKGDIPEGYSVSREKKERFSLILESASTNQTSMYLCASSFAGGTEAFFGQGTRLTVV.

J is TRBJ2-7 and V is TRBV27; TRBD1 agrees at 8 bases. The CDR3 length is 14 residues. Unmatched junction bases numbered 9, after V lost 7 bases and J lost 4 bases. Germline loops: CDR1 MNHEY, CDR2 SMNVEV (reference sequence). Written as DNA, the CDR3 is TGTGCCAGCACCATGGCAGGGGGCAGGTACGAGCAGTACTTC. This sequence encodes CASTMAGGRYEQYF.

Only a few counts were recorded for this clone. The J gene is TRBJ2-2, the V gene TRBV28; 9 bases align to TRBD2. The V gene's germline CDR1 is MDHEN and CDR2 SYDVKM. Germline trimming cut 7 bases from V and 4 bases from J; bases unmatched to any gene: 13. The CDR3 length is 17 residues. CDR3 sequence: CASTFIGVSGSTGELFF. The DNA of the CDR3 is TGTGCCAGCACCTTTATAGGGGTTAGCGGGAGCACCGGGGAGCTGTTTTTT.

This chain joins TRBV7-2 and TRBJ2-7; 9 nucleotides match TRBD1. The CDR3 extends over 16 amino acids. V gave up 5 bases and J gave up 1 base; unmatched junction bases: 9. Per the germline V gene, CDR1 is SGHTA and CDR2 is FQGNSA. DNA of the CDR3: TGTGCCAGCAGCGCCGGACAGGGGTTGGAATCCTACGAGCAGTACTTC. This gives the protein CASSAGQGLESYEQYF.